The 21 T cell receptor beta chains in this list originate from one sample, sequenced in a study of metastatic and nonmetastatic thyroid tumors. Before thyroid surgery, none of the patients had received any treatment. TCRdb re-called the PCR reads via MiXCR. The table has about 17,000 clones, 22% seen once. The source material was adjacent normal tissue. These receptors originate from a female donor with papillary thyroid cancer or a benign thyroid nodule (not recorded which). Some clones in this sample may be carry-over from other donors' samples.

This clone was recorded a few times. The chain carries TRBV20-1 and TRBJ1-1; D perhaps matches TRBD1 (6 bases). CDR1 is DFQATT, CDR2 SNEGSKA, per germline (reference sequence). The germline V and J ends were trimmed by 1 base and 1 base, with 10 bases remaining between them. The CDR3 is 14 residues long. Here the CDR3 DNA reads TGCAGTGCTAGAGGCGGGGGGCCGAACACTGAAGCTTTCTTT. It yields the protein CSARGGGPNTEAFF.

This clone was detected only a few times. This chain uses TRBV11-3 with TRBJ2-3, with 13 bases lining up with TRBD2. This CDR3 is 16 amino acids long. V shed 4 bases, J shed 6 bases, and the junction held 7 bases outside the gene matches. Germline loops: CDR1 SGHNT, CDR2 YENEEA. The chain's CDR3 is CASSSGLAGLGDTQYF. The CDR3 DNA reads TGTGCCAGCAGCTCGGGACTAGCGGGGTTAGGCGATACGCAGTATTTT. The complete variable domain, with remaining parts taken from reference TRBV11-3 and TRBJ2-3, reads EAGVVQSPRYKIIEKKQPVAFWCNPISGHNTLYWYLQNLGQGPELLIRYENEEAVDDSQLPKDRFSAERLKGVDSTLKIQPAELGDSAVYLCASSSGLAGLGDTQYFGPGTRLTVL.

The chain has TRBV2 and TRBJ2-2, with D maybe TRBD2 (6 bases). The CDR3 sequence is 15 residues long. The germline gives CDR1 SNHLY, CDR2 FYNNEI. Trimming cost V 7 bases and J 7 bases, with 19 bases left between them. The CDR3 DNA follows: TGTGCCAGCACCCCCAGTGGAGGGGCGGTCGGGGAGCTGTTTTTT. Translating it yields CASTPSGGAVGELFF. The full variable domain, completed using reference TRBV2 and TRBJ2-2, is EPEVTQTPSHQVTQMGQEVILRCVPISNHLYFYWYRQILGQKVEFLVSFYNNEISEKSEIFDDQFSVERPDGSNFTLKIRSTKLEDSAMYFCASTPSGGAVGELFFGEGSRLTVL.

The chain has TRBV11-1 and TRBJ2-3, with a possible D match to TRBD1 (5 bases). CDR3 length: 15 amino acids. Germline values: CDR1 SGHAT, CDR2 FQDESV (reference sequence). V was cut by 2 bases and J by 3 bases, with 12 bases left in between. CDR3 in amino acids: CASSLWAGRTDTQYF. Written as DNA, the CDR3 is TGTGCCAGCAGCTTATGGGCAGGGCGGACAGATACGCAGTATTTT.

This sequence joins TRBV20-1 and TRBJ2-3; D ambiguous. The V gene's germline CDR1 is DFQATT and CDR2 SNEGSKA (reference sequence). This CDR3 is built from 12 residues. V lost 3 bases and J 5 bases, leaving 9 bases between the germline ends. This CDR3 is CSASRRQDTQYF. The CDR3 DNA sequence: TGCAGTGCTAGTCGCCGGCAAGATACGCAGTATTTT.

The chain combines TRBV3-1 with TRBJ1-3, with unresolved D. The CDR3 contains 16 residues. The V end lost 4 bases, the J end lost 0 bases, and 13 bases lay between the germline ends. CDR1 LGHDT and CDR2 YNNKEL come from the germline V gene (reference sequence). The CDR3 loop reads CASSLPGLYSGNTIYF. The CDR3 DNA reads TGTGCCAGCAGCCTCCCCGGACTGTACTCTGGAAACACCATATATTTT.

This clone was found a few times. This chain connects TRBV28 to TRBJ2-5; 9 nucleotides align to TRBD2. V lost 6 bases and J lost 5; bases outside the gene matches: 16. Germline values: CDR1 MDHEN, CDR2 SYDVKM. The CDR3 is 17 amino acids. CDR3 DNA: TGTGCCAGCAGCCCACCCCTTAGCGGGAGTAGGGGGGAGACCCAGTACTTC. Its protein product is CASSPPLSGSRGETQYF.

The V and J genes are TRBV20-1 and TRBJ1-1; D is uncertain. Per germline, CDR1 DFQATT and CDR2 SNEGSKA (reference sequence). CDR3 length equals 13 residues. The V end lost 2 bases, the J end lost 1 base, and 8 bases lay between the germline ends. The DNA for the CDR3 is TGCAGTGCTAGAAGGTACTCGAACACTGAAGCTTTCTTT. Its translation is CSARRYSNTEAFF.

Turning to this clone: This specimen includes other DNA sequences encoding the same CDR3. The J gene is TRBJ2-1, the V gene TRBV5-1; no firm D call. Germline V CDR1 and CDR2: SGHRS, YFSETQ. V was cut by 1 base and J by 7 bases, with 15 bases left in between. CDR3 size: 15 residues. The CDR3 loop is CASSLTSVADNEQFF. CDR3 in DNA: TGCGCCAGCAGCTTGACGTCAGTCGCCGATAATGAGCAGTTCTTC.

The chain has TRBV30 and TRBJ1-2, with D perhaps matching TRBD1 (6 bases). This CDR3 has 17 residues. Deletions cut 1 base from V and 3 bases from J, with 21 bases between. Germline V gives CDR1 GTSNPN, CDR2 SVGIG (reference sequence). CDR3 sequence reads: CAWSGGQGGISDYGYTF. For the CDR3, the DNA is TGTGCCTGGAGTGGGGGGCAGGGTGGTATTTCGGACTATGGCTACACCTTC.

In this sample, this clone turned up a few times. The rearrangement uses TRBV20-1 and TRBJ2-7, with TRBD2 matching over 8 bases. V lost 6 bases and J lost 2; bases outside the gene matches: 3. This CDR3 contains 12 residues. Germline lookup yields CDR1 DFQATT and CDR2 SNEGSKA (reference sequence). For the CDR3, the DNA is TGCAGTGCGGGGCGGGAGGCCTACGAGCAGTACTTC. The encoded protein is CSAGREAYEQYF.

This clone was seen ten or more times. The chain combines TRBV12-3 or TRBV12-4 with TRBJ2-3; D gene ambiguous. Trimming cost V 6 bases and J 6 bases, with 10 bases left between them. The CDR3 extends over 12 amino acids. The CDR3 region has the DNA TGTGCCAGCAGCCGAGGTGGGGATACGCAGTATTTT. Translation: CASSRGGDTQYF.

In its sample, this clone was seen many times. The chain combines TRBV6-1 with TRBJ1-2; D is undetermined. CDR1 MNHNS and CDR2 SASEGT come from the germline V gene. The CDR3 has 13 residues. The germline V and J ends were trimmed by 1 base and 3 bases, with 6 bases remaining between them. CDR3 in DNA: TGTGCCAGCAGTGAAGTCTCATACTATGGCTACACCTTC. It yields the protein CASSEVSYYGYTF.

This clone was detected only a few times. CDR3 nucleotides: TGTGCCAGCAGCCGGGACAGAACCACCGGGGAGCTGTTTTTT. The encoded protein is CASSRDRTTGELFF. This chain joins TRBV9 and TRBJ2-2, with 7 bases that match TRBD1. The CDR3 sequence is 14 residues long. Losses at the gene ends were 4 bases for V and 4 bases for J; bases not matched to a gene: 4. CDR1 SGDLS and CDR2 YYNGEE come from the germline V gene. The complete variable domain, with remaining parts taken from reference TRBV9 and TRBJ2-2, reads DSGVTQTPKHLITATGQRVTLRCSPRSGDLSVYWYQQSLDQGLQFLIQYYNGEERAKGNILERFSAQQFPDLHSELNLSSLELGDSALYFCASSRDRTTGELFFGEGSRLTVL.

This clone was detected only a few times. The V gene is TRBV6-1, the J gene TRBJ2-3; D is unclear. This CDR3 is 15 amino acids long. Trimming shortened V by 3 bases and J by 0 bases, and 10 bases separated the two germline ends. Germline loops: CDR1 MNHNS, CDR2 SASEGT. The CDR3 coding sequence is TGTGCCAGCAGTGACGGCTGGTTTAGCACAGATACGCAGTATTTT. It specifies CASSDGWFSTDTQYF.

This clone was counted ten times or more. This chain links TRBV24-1 with TRBJ2-3; no definite D call. Trimming left V 5 bases short and J 5 bases short, with 13 bases between. Germline lookup yields CDR1 KGHDR and CDR2 SFDVKD. There are 14 residues in the CDR3. This CDR3 reads CATSAVGLGDTQYF. The CDR3 nucleotides read TGTGCCACCAGTGCGGTGGGATTGGGAGATACGCAGTATTTT.

The chain carries TRBV6-2 or TRBV6-3 and TRBJ2-3, with 9 nucleotides matching TRBD2. Trimming took 2 bases from V and 2 from J; bases not matched to a gene: 17. CDR3 length equals 20 residues. Germline CDR1 is MNHEY and CDR2 is SVGEGT. CDR3 sequence (DNA): TGTGCCAGCAGTTACGATCGGGATCTAGCGGGAACAGAAGACACAGATACGCAGTATTTT. Its protein is CASSYDRDLAGTEDTDTQYF.

This clone was found a few times. The chain uses TRBV2 and TRBJ1-2; possible D gene TRBD1, 6 bases. CDR1 is SNHLY, CDR2 FYNNEI, per germline. CDR3 length: 12 residues. The V gene lost 5 bases and the J gene lost 5 bases, with 9 bases spanning the gap. CDR3 sequence: CASSNQGYGYTF. The CDR3, as DNA: TGTGCCAGCAGTAATCAGGGGTATGGCTACACCTTC.

This clone has a handful of counts. The V call is TRBV2, the J call TRBJ1-4; the D gene is possibly TRBD1 (6 bases). Per germline, CDR1 SNHLY and CDR2 FYNNEI. This CDR3 has 15 residues. Trimming pared 6 bases from V and 9 bases from J, leaving 20 bases between. CDR3 residues: CASRRGDHTWQKLFF. The CDR3 region has the DNA TGTGCCAGCAGGAGGGGGGACCACACGTGGCAAAAACTGTTTTTT.

The table lists this clone with a few counts. The rearrangement links TRBV11-2 to TRBJ1-1, with a tentative D call TRBD1 (5 bases). The germline V gene has CDR1 SGHAT and CDR2 FQNNGV. This CDR3 is 17 amino acids long. Trimming cost V 1 base and J 0 bases, with 15 bases left between them. This CDR3 reads CASSLGDLTAMNTEAFF. The CDR3, as DNA: TGTGCCAGCAGCTTAGGGGACTTAACCGCCATGAACACTGAAGCTTTCTTT.

The chain carries TRBV19 and TRBJ1-4, with a weak D call TRBD1 (5 bases). V was cut by 8 bases and J by 7 bases, with 11 bases left in between. The CDR3 is 12 residues long. Germline CDR1 and CDR2: LNHDA and SQIVND (reference sequence). Written as DNA, the CDR3 is TGTGCCAGTGGGGGTCCGCCTGAAAAACTGTTTTTT. It encodes CASGGPPEKLFF.